These T cell receptor beta chains were read from a single sample in a study of beta chain features in type 1 diabetes. Sequencing used immunoSEQ multiplex PCR; TCRdb keeps in-frame clones, though not all of them. Counted here are around 500,000 clones, approximately 10% occurring once; the ten biggest clones make up more than 0.045%. Input material: naive CD4+ T cells from blood. The source of these receptors is a woman aged 18 to 35 in good health. Both conserved end residues are part of each CDR3. A D gene is named only where the DNA matches it firmly. Size is stated for part of the rows, as once, few or many counts, or as a class when the clone is expanded.

TRBJ1-2 | - | few | TRBV7-2 | TGTGCCAGCAGCTTACCGCTGCGGAGCTATGGCTACACCTTC | CASSLPLRSYGYTF
TRBJ1-1 | - | few | TRBV5-4 | TGTGCCAGCAGCTTGGTAGGGCCCAATGAAGCTTTCTTT | CASSLVGPNEAFF
TRBJ2-1 | TRBD1 | few | TRBV4-2 | TGTGCCAGCAGCCGCCGGGACAGGGGGCGACATGAGCAGTTCTTC | CASSRRDRGRHEQFF
TRBJ2-4 | - | few | TRBV10-3 | TGTGCCAGCGCGAAGGTAGCCAAAAACATTCAGTACTTC | CASAKVAKNIQYF
TRBJ2-4 | - | few | TRBV2 | TGTGCCAGCAGTGAAGCTCCAGGAAACATTCAGTACTTC | CASSEAPGNIQYF
TRBJ1-1 | TRBD1 | - | TRBV23-1 | TGCGCCAGATTCCGGGACAGGGGGAACACTGAAGCTTTCTTT | CARFRDRGNTEAFF
TRBJ2-7 | - | - | TRBV18 | TGTGCCAGCTCACCACCGGATGAAGAGCAGTACTTC | CASSPPDEEQYF
TRBJ2-6 | TRBD1 | few | TRBV23-1 | TGCGCCAGCAGTCAATCACCGGACAGGTTCACCTCTGGGGCCAACGTCCTGACTTTC | CASSQSPDRFTSGANVLTF
TRBJ1-2 | TRBD1 | - | TRBV12-5 | TGTGCTAGTGGTTTGGTATCCGGACAGGTCGAAGGCTACACCTTC | CASGLVSGQVEGYTF
TRBJ2-2 | - | few | TRBV4-2 | TGTGCCAGCAGCCCCCTACAGGGGAGGTCGAACACCGGGGAGCTGTTTTTT | CASSPLQGRSNTGELFF
TRBJ2-1 | TRBD2 | - | TRBV7-3 | TGTGCCAGCAGCTTTGGACTAGCTTGGCCCAGTGAGCAGTTCTTC | CASSFGLAWPSEQFF